This T cell receptor beta chain was captured by sequencing in a study of vaccination effects on CD4 cells after COVID-19. Germline V CDR1 and CDR2: SGHRS, YFSETQ. The CDR3 has 13 residues. Trimming shortened V by 2 bases and J by 2 bases, and 7 bases separated the two germline ends. Remarks on this clone: Its antigen is still unknown. The identical CDR3 is also encoded by other nucleotide sequences in the sample.

The repertoire was sequenced with immunoSEQ multiplex PCR; TCRdb's copy has only in-frame clones and lacks some. The table shows about 73,000 clones, with around 67% occurring only once. When roughly eleven days of culture had elapsed, CD4+ T cells were isolated. Participants were vaccinated with two doses of either the BNT162b2 or mRNA-1273 vaccine. Prior SARS-CoV-2 infection was absent in the vaccine recipients, as shown by negative nucleocapsid antibodies. The clonotype originates from a human donor who received a COVID-19 vaccine. The starting material was CD4+ T cells from PBMCs cultured without peptide, obtained after COVID-19 vaccination. The rearrangement joins TRBV5-1 to TRBJ2-5, with D possibly matching TRBD2 (6 bases). DNA of the CDR3: TGCGCCAGCAGCTTCGGACTACAAGAGACCCAGTACTTC. This encodes CASSFGLQETQYF.